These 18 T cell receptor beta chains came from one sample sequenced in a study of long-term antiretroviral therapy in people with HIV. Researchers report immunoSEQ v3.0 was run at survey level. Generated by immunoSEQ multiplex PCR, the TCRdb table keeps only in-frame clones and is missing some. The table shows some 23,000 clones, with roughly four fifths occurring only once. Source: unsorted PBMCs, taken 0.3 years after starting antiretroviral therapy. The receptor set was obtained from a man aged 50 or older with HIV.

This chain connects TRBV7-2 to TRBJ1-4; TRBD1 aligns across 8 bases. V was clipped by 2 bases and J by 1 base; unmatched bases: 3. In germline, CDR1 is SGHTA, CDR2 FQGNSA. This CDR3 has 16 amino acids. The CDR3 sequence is CASSLYRGGTNEKLFF. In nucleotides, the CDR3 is TGTGCCAGCAGCTTATACAGGGGGGGAACTAATGAAAAACTGTTTTTT.

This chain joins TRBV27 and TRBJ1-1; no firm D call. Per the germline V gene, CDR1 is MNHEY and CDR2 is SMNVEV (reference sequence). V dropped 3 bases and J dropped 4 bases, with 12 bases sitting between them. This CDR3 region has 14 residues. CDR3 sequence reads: CASSFRGQSTEAFF. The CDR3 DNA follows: TGTGCCAGCAGTTTCCGAGGGCAGAGCACTGAAGCTTTCTTT.

The CDR3 DNA sequence: TGCAGCGTTAGGATCCAGGGTCCCTACAATGAGCAGTTCTTC. Amino acid sequence: CSVRIQGPYNEQFF. The chain recombines TRBV29-1 with TRBJ2-1, with D tentatively TRBD1 (5 bases). There are 14 residues in the CDR3. Trimming removed 5 bases at V and 2 bases at J, with 13 bases between. Germline loops: CDR1 SQVTM, CDR2 ANQGSEA.

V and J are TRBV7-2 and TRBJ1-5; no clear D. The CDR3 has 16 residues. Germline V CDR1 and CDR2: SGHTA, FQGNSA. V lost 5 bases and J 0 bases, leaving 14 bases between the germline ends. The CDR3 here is CASSPRVLSSNQPQHF. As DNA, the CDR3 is TGTGCCAGCAGCCCTCGGGTCCTTTCTAGCAATCAGCCCCAGCATTTT.

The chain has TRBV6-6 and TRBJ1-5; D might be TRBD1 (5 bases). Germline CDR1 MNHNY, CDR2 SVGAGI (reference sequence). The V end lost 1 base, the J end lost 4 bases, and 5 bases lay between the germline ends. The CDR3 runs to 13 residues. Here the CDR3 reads CASSYWGNQPQHF. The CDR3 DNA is TGTGCCAGCAGTTACTGGGGGAATCAGCCCCAGCATTTT.

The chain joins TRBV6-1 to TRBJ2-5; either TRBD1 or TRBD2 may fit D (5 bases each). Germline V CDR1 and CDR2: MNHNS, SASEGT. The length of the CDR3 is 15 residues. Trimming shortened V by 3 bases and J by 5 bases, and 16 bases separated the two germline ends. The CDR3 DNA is TGTGCCAGCAGTGATGTTCCTTTCGAGGGGGAGACCCAGTACTTC. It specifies CASSDVPFEGETQYF.

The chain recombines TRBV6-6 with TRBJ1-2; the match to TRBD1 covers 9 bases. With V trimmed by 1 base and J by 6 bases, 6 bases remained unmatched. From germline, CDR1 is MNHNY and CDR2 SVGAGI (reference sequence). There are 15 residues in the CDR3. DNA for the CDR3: TGTGCCAGCAGTTACTTACAGGGGGCGCGGGATGGCTACACCTTC. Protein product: CASSYLQGARDGYTF.

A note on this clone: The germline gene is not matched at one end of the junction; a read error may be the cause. CDR3 sequence reads: CASRAVKGAEGGAFLF. The DNA for the CDR3 is TGTGCCAGCAGGGCCGTCAAGGGCGCGGAGGGGGGGGCATTCTTGTTC. The chain couples TRBV28 to TRBJ1-2; D perhaps matches TRBD1 (6 bases). The germline V gene encodes CDR1 MDHEN and CDR2 SYDVKM. This CDR3 spans 16 amino acids.

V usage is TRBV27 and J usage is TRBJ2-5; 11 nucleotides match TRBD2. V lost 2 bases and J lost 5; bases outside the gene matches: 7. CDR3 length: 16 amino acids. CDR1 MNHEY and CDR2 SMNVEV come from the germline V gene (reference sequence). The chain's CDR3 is CASSLGLAGGIETQYF. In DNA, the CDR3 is TGTGCCAGCAGTTTAGGGCTAGCGGGAGGAATTGAGACCCAGTACTTC.

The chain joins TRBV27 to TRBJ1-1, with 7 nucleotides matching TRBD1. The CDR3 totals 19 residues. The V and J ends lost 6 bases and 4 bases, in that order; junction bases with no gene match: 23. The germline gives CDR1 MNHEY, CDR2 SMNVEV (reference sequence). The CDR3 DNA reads TGTGCCAGCAGCGCTTTGTTCTTGGAGGGGGCGATGGGTGGCACTGAAGCTTTCTTT. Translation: CASSALFLEGAMGGTEAFF.

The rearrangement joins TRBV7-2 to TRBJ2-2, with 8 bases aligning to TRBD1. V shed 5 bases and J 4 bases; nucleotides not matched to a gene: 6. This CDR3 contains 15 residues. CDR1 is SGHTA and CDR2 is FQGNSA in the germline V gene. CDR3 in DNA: TGTGCCAGCAGCACTCGACAGGGGATCACCGGGGAGCTGTTTTTT. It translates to CASSTRQGITGELFF. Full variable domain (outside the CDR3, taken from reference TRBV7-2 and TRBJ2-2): GAGVSQSPSNKVTEKGKDVELRCDPISGHTALYWYRQSLGQGLEFLIYFQGNSAPDKSGLPSDRFSAERTGGSVSTLTIQRTQQEDSAVYLCASSTRQGITGELFFGEGSRLTVL.

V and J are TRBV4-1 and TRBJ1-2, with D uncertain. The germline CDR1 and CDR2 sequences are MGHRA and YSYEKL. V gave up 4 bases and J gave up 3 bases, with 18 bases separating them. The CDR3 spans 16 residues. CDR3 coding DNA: TGCGCCAGCAGCCTCAGCTGGGCGGGAGCTGACTATGGCTACACCTTC. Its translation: CASSLSWAGADYGYTF.

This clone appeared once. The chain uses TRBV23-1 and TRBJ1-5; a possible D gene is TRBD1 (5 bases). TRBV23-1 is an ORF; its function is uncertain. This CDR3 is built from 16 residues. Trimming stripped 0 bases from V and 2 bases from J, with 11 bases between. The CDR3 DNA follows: TGCGCCAGCAGTCAATCCACTCAGGGAGGCAATCAGCCCCAGCATTTT. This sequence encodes CASSQSTQGGNQPQHF.

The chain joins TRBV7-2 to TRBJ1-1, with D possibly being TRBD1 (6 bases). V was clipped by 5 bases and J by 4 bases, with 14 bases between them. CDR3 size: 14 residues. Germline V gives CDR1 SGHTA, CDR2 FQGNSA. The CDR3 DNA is TGTGCCAGCAGCCAAACAGGGAAGAGCACTGAAGCTTTCTTT. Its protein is CASSQTGKSTEAFF.

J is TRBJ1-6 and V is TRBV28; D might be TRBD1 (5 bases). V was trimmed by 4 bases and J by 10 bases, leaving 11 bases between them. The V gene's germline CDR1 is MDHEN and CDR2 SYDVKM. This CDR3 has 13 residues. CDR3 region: CASSSREPSPLHF. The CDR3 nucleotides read TGTGCCAGCAGTTCCAGGGAACCCTCACCCCTCCACTTT.

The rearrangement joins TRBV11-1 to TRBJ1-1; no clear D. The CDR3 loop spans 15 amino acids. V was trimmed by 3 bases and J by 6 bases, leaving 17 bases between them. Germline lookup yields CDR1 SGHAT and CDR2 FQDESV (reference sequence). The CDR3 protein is CASSLIGGPRAEAFF. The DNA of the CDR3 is TGTGCCAGCAGCTTGATCGGTGGGCCGAGGGCTGAAGCTTTCTTT. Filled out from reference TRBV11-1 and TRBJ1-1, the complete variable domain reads EAEVAQSPRYKITEKSQAVAFWCDPISGHATLYWYRQILGQGPELLVQFQDESVVDDSQLPKDRFSAERLKGVDSTLKIQPAELGDSAMYLCASSLIGGPRAEAFFGQGTRLTVV.

CDR3 residues: CASSEAPPSTDTQYF. In DNA form, the CDR3 reads TGTGCCAGCAGCGAGGCCCCCCCAAGCACAGATACGCAGTATTTT. This chain joins TRBV7-9 and TRBJ2-3; D not resolved. CDR1 and CDR2 from the germline V gene are SEHNR and FQNEAQ (reference sequence). The V gene lost 5 bases and the J gene lost 0 bases, with 12 bases spanning the gap. CDR3 length equals 15 residues.

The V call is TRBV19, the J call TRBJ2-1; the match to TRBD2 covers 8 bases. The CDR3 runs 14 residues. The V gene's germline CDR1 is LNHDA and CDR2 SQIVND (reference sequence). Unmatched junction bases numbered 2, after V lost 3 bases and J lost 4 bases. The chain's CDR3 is CASSIGTRYNEQFF. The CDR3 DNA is TGTGCCAGTAGTATCGGGACTAGATACAATGAGCAGTTCTTC. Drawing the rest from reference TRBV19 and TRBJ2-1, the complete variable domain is DGGITQSPKYLFRKEGQNVTLSCEQNLNHDAMYWYRQDPGQGLRLIYYSQIVNDFQKGDIAEGYSVSREKKESFPLTVTSAQKNPTAFYLCASSIGTRYNEQFFGPGTRLTVL.